This TCR beta chain was sequenced for a study of T cells after yellow fever vaccination. At the level of the study: For low cell numbers, libraries were made with SMART-Seq v4 Ultra Low Input.

This clonotype has ten or more counts. Its antigen is as yet unknown. As TCR cDNA was made by 5'RACE template switching, a universal primer site and UMIs were added. TCRdb fed the 5' RACE reads into MiXCR, producing one record per CDR3 protein. Of about 160,000 distinct CDR3 sequences in the sample, about 7% are singletons; the top ten hold over 2%. The germline CDR1 and CDR2 sequences are SEHNR and FQNEAQ (reference sequence). V was cut by 1 base and J by 1 base, with 11 bases left in between. The length of the CDR3 is 16 residues. Whole-study results and caveats: Contamination by abundant bulk-population clonotypes could be present in FACS-sorted repertoires. The booster response re-showed most primary clones: around 96% CD4, approximately 85% CD8.

The source is a young man who received the YFV17D yellow fever vaccine. The gene calls are TRBV7-9 and TRBJ1-5; D is perhaps TRBD1 (5 bases). Sequences were derived from CD4+ T cells sorted from PBMCs, sampled about 5 days after the first yellow fever vaccination. Here the CDR3 reads CASSLGGGGSNQPQHF. DNA of the CDR3: TGTGCCAGCAGCTTAGGAGGCGGGGGAAGCAATCAGCCCCAGCATTTT.